This passage covers 23 T cell receptor beta chains from one sample sequenced in a study of blood T cell repertoires in COVID-19. Produced via immunoSEQ multiplex PCR; TCRdb's table is partial and in-frame only. The sample has some 96,000 clones, just over 90% seen once. Sequencing was performed on peripheral blood. The receptors stem from a man aged 50 or older with active COVID-19.

This sequence joins TRBV7-2 and TRBJ1-5, with unresolved D. V was trimmed by 1 base and J by 15 bases, leaving 16 bases between them. This CDR3 comprises 13 residues. Germline values: CDR1 SGHTA, CDR2 FQGNSA. CDR3 sequence (DNA): TGTGCCAGCAGCTTAGATGGCGGGGTGGGTCCGCATTTT. This translates into CASSLDGGVGPHF.

The chain couples TRBV30 to TRBJ1-1; D might be TRBD1 (5 bases). Germline CDR1 GTSNPN, CDR2 SVGIG (reference sequence). Trimming shortened V by 4 bases and J by 6 bases, and 9 bases separated the two germline ends. The CDR3 length is 11 residues. In DNA, the CDR3 is TGTGCCTGGACCCCGGGGGCTGAAGCTTTCTTT. Translating it yields CAWTPGAEAFF.

The chain employs TRBV6-5 and TRBJ1-1; D might be TRBD1 (6 bases). In germline, CDR1 is MNHEY, CDR2 SVGAGI. CDR3 size: 14 residues. V lost 3 bases and J lost 4, with 12 bases in between. The DNA for the CDR3 is TGTGCCAGCAGTTATACGCAGACAGGCACTGAAGCTTTCTTT. Translating gives CASSYTQTGTEAFF.

The chain combines TRBV4-1 with TRBJ1-3; no clear D gene. This CDR3 spans 15 amino acids. The germline V and J ends were trimmed by 1 base and 0 bases, with 7 bases remaining between them. Germline-derived CDR1 and CDR2 are MGHRA and YSYEKL. The CDR3 nucleotides read TGCGCCAGCAGCCAAGTACAGTCCTCTGGAAACACCATATATTTT. This codes for CASSQVQSSGNTIYF.

The rearrangement links TRBV7-6 to TRBJ2-2; 9 positions agree with TRBD1. Germline V gene lookup returns CDR1 SGHVS and CDR2 FNYEAQ. V shed 7 bases, J shed 8 bases, and the junction held 11 bases outside the gene matches. There are 15 residues in the CDR3. The chain's CDR3 is CASTRLGQGSGELFF. CDR3 in DNA: TGTGCCAGCACCCGACTAGGACAGGGGTCGGGGGAGCTGTTTTTT.

This chain connects TRBV9 to TRBJ1-2; no firm D call. This CDR3 region has 19 residues. V was clipped by 2 bases and J by 0 bases, with 23 bases between them. The germline V gene encodes CDR1 SGDLS and CDR2 YYNGEE. This CDR3 is CASSVPPPGIRDSNYGYTF. The DNA for the CDR3 is TGTGCCAGCAGCGTCCCCCCGCCGGGGATCAGAGACTCTAACTATGGCTACACCTTC. Full variable domain (remainder filled in from reference TRBV9 and TRBJ1-2): DSGVTQTPKHLITATGQRVTLRCSPRSGDLSVYWYQQSLDQGLQFLIQYYNGEERAKGNILERFSAQQFPDLHSELNLSSLELGDSALYFCASSVPPPGIRDSNYGYTFGSGTRLTVV.

The chain couples TRBV2 to TRBJ2-1; 9 bases are shared with TRBD2. The CDR3 is 16 residues long. CDR1 is SNHLY and CDR2 is FYNNEI in the germline V gene. V shed 5 bases, J shed 6 bases, and the junction held 11 bases outside the gene matches. CDR3: CASSRGGTSIGNEQFF. Written as DNA, the CDR3 is TGTGCCAGCAGTAGAGGAGGGACTAGCATAGGCAATGAGCAGTTCTTC.

This rearrangement joins TRBV4-2 to TRBJ1-1, with 8 bases matching TRBD1. Germline values: CDR1 LGHNA, CDR2 YNFKEQ. The CDR3 is 13 amino acids. The junction had 6 bases not matched to a gene; V was cut back by 1 base and J by 11 bases. CDR3 nucleotides: TGTGCCAGCAGCCAAGTTGAACAGGGGGAGGCTTTCTTT. Protein: CASSQVEQGEAFF.

This clone was counted a few times. This chain joins TRBV5-4 and TRBJ1-2, with 7 bases lining up with TRBD1. V shed 4 bases, J shed 4 bases, and the junction held 7 bases outside the gene matches. The germline gives CDR1 SGHNT, CDR2 YYREEE (reference sequence). This CDR3 has 14 residues. The CDR3 region has the DNA TGTGCCAGCAGCCCTCCGGGACAGCCCTATGGCTACACCTTC. Translating gives CASSPPGQPYGYTF.

This chain uses TRBV29-1 with TRBJ2-3, with D unclear. The CDR3 sequence is 12 residues long. The germline gives CDR1 SQVTM, CDR2 ANQGSEA. Trimming removed 0 bases from V and 6 bases from J, with 7 bases in between. For the CDR3, the DNA is TGCAGCGTTGAAGAGGGCCCCGATACGCAGTATTTT. Protein sequence: CSVEEGPDTQYF.

This clone was found once. The CDR3 protein is CASSLTGGAGANVLTF. For the CDR3, the DNA is TGTGCCAGCAGTTTGACAGGGGGCGCGGGGGCCAACGTCCTGACTTTC. The chain has TRBV27 and TRBJ2-6; 10 nucleotides line up with TRBD1. Germline CDR1 and CDR2: MNHEY and SMNVEV (reference sequence). The ends lost 3 bases at V and 4 bases at J; junction bases unmatched: 3. CDR3 length equals 16 residues.

The chain recombines TRBV2 with TRBJ2-2, with 14 bases fitting TRBD2. J was trimmed by 5 bases and V by 6 bases; bases with no gene match: 5. The CDR3 has 16 residues. Germline loops: CDR1 SNHLY, CDR2 FYNNEI. The CDR3 reads CASSGTSGRGTGELFF. The CDR3 DNA reads as TGTGCCAGCAGCGGGACTAGCGGGAGAGGGACCGGGGAGCTGTTTTTT.

The rearrangement links TRBV7-8 to TRBJ1-6; D is unresolved. V lost 1 base and J lost 0, with 7 bases in between. The CDR3 covers 16 residues. Germline CDR1 and CDR2: SGHVS and FQNEAQ. In nucleotides, the CDR3 is TGTGCCAGCAGCTTAGAAGGGAGCTCCTATAATTCACCCCTCCACTTT. This translates into CASSLEGSSYNSPLHF.

This sequence joins TRBV24-1 and TRBJ2-5; TRBD1 aligns across 8 bases. The CDR3 spans 15 residues. V shed 1 base and J 5 bases; nucleotides not matched to a gene: 5. CDR1 is KGHDR and CDR2 is SFDVKD in the germline V gene. CDR3 sequence reads: CATSDFRTGWETQYF. For the CDR3, the DNA is TGTGCCACCAGTGATTTTCGGACAGGGTGGGAGACCCAGTACTTC.

V gene TRBV2 combines with J gene TRBJ2-3; TRBD1 might be the D (6 bases). V was shortened by 7 bases and J by 1 base, with 9 bases between the two germline ends. CDR1 and CDR2 from the germline V gene are SNHLY and FYNNEI. The CDR3 covers 13 residues. The CDR3 nucleotides read TGTGCCAGCAAACAGGGACGCACAGATACGCAGTATTTT. It translates to CASKQGRTDTQYF.

The J gene is TRBJ2-3, the V gene TRBV5-1; TRBD2 matches 9 bases. The V gene end was trimmed by 0 bases and the J gene end by 5 bases; junction bases not matched to a gene: 4. The CDR3 is made up of 15 amino acids. Germline V gene sequence: CDR1 SGHRS, CDR2 YFSETQ. The CDR3 sequence is CASSLEAGGIDTQYF. CDR3 nucleotides: TGCGCCAGCAGCTTGGAGGCGGGAGGGATAGATACGCAGTATTTT.

The gene calls are TRBV6-6 and TRBJ2-3; 7 bases align to TRBD1. Looked up from germline, CDR1 is MNHNY and CDR2 is SVGAGI (reference sequence). The CDR3 is 17 residues long. V was clipped by 5 bases and J by 1 base; unmatched bases: 12. Written as DNA, the CDR3 is TGTGCCAGCAGTCCCTGGGGACAGCCAAAAGGCACAGATACGCAGTATTTT. Its translation is CASSPWGQPKGTDTQYF.

CDR3 nucleotides: TGCGCCAGCAGCGCCGGGACTAGCGGCTTTAGCACAGATACGCAGTATTTT. Translated, it gives CASSAGTSGFSTDTQYF. The chain couples TRBV5-1 to TRBJ2-3; 11 bases agree with TRBD2. The CDR3 is 17 residues long. V lost 4 bases to trimming and J lost 0 bases; unmatched junction nucleotides: 7. Germline V gives CDR1 SGHRS, CDR2 YFSETQ.

The chain uses TRBV5-1 and TRBJ2-5, with D possibly matching TRBD1 (6 bases). The CDR3 is made up of 15 amino acids. V dropped 2 bases and J dropped 1 base, with 12 bases sitting between them. The germline V gene encodes CDR1 SGHRS and CDR2 YFSETQ. In DNA, the CDR3 is TGCGCCAGCAGCTTAAGGAGGACAGTCCAAGAGACCCAGTACTTC. Translating it yields CASSLRRTVQETQYF.

This chain joins TRBV7-2 and TRBJ1-3, with no clear D. With 4 bases removed from V and 2 bases from J, the gap between germline ends came to 6 bases. The CDR3 consists of 13 residues. Germline assignment: CDR1 SGHTA and CDR2 FQGNSA. In DNA form, the CDR3 reads TGTGCCAGCAGCTCCAGGACTGGAAACACCATATATTTT. Translated: CASSSRTGNTIYF.

The V gene is TRBV14, the J gene TRBJ1-4; perhaps TRBD1 as D (5 bases). V was trimmed by 3 bases and J by 2 bases, leaving 10 bases between them. The germline V gene has CDR1 SGHDN and CDR2 FVKESK. The CDR3 totals 15 residues. CDR3 sequence (DNA): TGTGCCAGCAGCCATCTTCAGGGTACTAATGAAAAACTGTTTTTT. Translation gives CASSHLQGTNEKLFF.

This chain joins TRBV3-1 (or the pseudogene TRBV3-2) and TRBJ1-4, with 7 bases that match TRBD1. Germline-derived CDR1 and CDR2 are LGHDT and YNNKEL (reference sequence). CDR3 length: 15 amino acids. V gave up 4 bases and J gave up 7 bases; unmatched junction bases: 9. CDR3 coding DNA: TGTGCCAGCAGCCCCAGACAGGGAGTCGGTGAAAAACTGTTTTTT. This translates into CASSPRQGVGEKLFF.

This clone occurred once. This chain uses TRBV2 with TRBJ2-1, with a tentative D call TRBD1 (6 bases). CDR1 and CDR2 (germline): SNHLY, FYNNEI. Trimming left V 10 bases short and J 4 bases short, with 14 bases between. The CDR3 has 13 amino acids. CDR3 nucleotides: TGTGCCACCGGGACACCCCTTTACAATGAGCAGTTCTTC. It yields the protein CATGTPLYNEQFF.